This entry describes one T cell receptor beta chain. Its target is unknown. V lost 5 bases and J lost 5; bases outside the gene matches: 13. Germline CDR1 reads MDHEN; CDR2 reads SYDVKM. The CDR3 has 16 amino acids. This sample is part of a study of shared clonotypes between healthy human individuals. Whole-study findings and limits: For naive CD4 cells, 5% to 6.5% of clonotypes were shared across a handful of donors.

Naive CD45RA+ and memory CD45RA-negative subsets were split from CD4+ cells. Study processing details: Filtering differed since immunoSEQ provided only junctions, with no quality scores. The assay was immunoSEQ multiplex PCR, and TCRdb's table has in-frame clones only and misses some. V and J calls and clone size are given by that table; D and trimming were obtained from the DNA. The sample has over 1.4 million clones; roughly 96% are singletons. The clonotype comes from a young man in good health. J is TRBJ2-5 and V is TRBV28; the match to TRBD1 covers 8 bases. The source material was naive CD4+ T cells sorted from blood. Subset noted: CD45RA+ positively selected. CDR3 residues: CASSHSRGRGLETQYF. The CDR3 bases are TGTGCCAGCAGTCACTCTAGGGGCAGGGGGCTGGAGACCCAGTACTTC.